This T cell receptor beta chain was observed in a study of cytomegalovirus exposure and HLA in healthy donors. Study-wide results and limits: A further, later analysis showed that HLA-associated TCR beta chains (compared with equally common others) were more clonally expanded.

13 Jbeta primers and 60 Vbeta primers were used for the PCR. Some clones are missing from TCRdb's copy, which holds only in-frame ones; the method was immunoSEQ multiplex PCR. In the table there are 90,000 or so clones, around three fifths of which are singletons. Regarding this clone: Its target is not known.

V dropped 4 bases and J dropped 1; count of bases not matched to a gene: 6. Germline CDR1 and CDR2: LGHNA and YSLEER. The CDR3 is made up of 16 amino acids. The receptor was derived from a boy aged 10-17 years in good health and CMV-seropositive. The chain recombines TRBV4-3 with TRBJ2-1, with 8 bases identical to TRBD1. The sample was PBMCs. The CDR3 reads CASSPRGTGSYNEQFF. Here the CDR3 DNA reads TGCGCCAGCAGCCCCAGAGGGACAGGTTCCTACAATGAGCAGTTCTTC.